The present TCR beta chain was sequenced within a study of T-cell memory formation after mild COVID-19. Looking at the study overall: In these data, TCR clusters were largely donor specific.

Comments on this clonotype: Its antigen is still unknown.

Study conclusions and caveats: Day 15 to 85 contracting clones showed balanced CD4/CD8; later expanders leaned CD4+. Chiefly within CM and EM were the contracting CD4+ clones; CD8+ ones were within EMRA.

Employing constant-segment primers, 5'RACE generated TCR alpha and TCR beta cDNA libraries bearing sample barcodes and UMIs. TCRdb independently ran MiXCR on the 5' RACE reads; one entry per CDR3 protein. The sample carries approximately 500,000 distinct CDR3 sequences, around 25% recorded once. This TCR came from an adult woman who had mild COVID-19 (a few samples of this study predate the infection). Cell type and time point are not known. Source material: PBMCs or a T cell subset sorted from them (not recorded which).

CDR3 sequence: CASSLTSASSYEQYF. CDR3 DNA sequence: TGCGCCAGCAGCTTGACGTCCGCGAGCTCCTACGAGCAGTACTTC. V usage is TRBV5-1 and J usage is TRBJ2-7; D uncertain. The CDR3 is 15 amino acids. Between the trimmed V and J ends, which lost 1 base and 0 bases, there was a span of 11 bases. Germline V gives CDR1 SGHRS, CDR2 YFSETQ.